The 5 T cell receptor beta chains listed next were all sequenced from one sample in a study of blood T cells in healthy people across ages. Combining a sample-barcoded 5' primer with a J-beta primer mix, a second PCR ran for about 7 to 11 cycles. TCRdb re-called the 5' RACE reads through MiXCR, storing one row per CDR3 protein. The sample includes about 640,000 distinct CDR3 sequences, 58% of them seen just once. The sample taken for sequencing was blood. These receptor sequences come from a man in his sixties in good health.

V gene TRBV29-1 combines with J gene TRBJ2-2; 8 nucleotides match TRBD1. In germline, CDR1 is SQVTM, CDR2 ANQGSEA. V lost 7 bases, J lost 5 bases, and 6 bases stayed unmatched. The CDR3 totals 13 residues. CDR3 DNA: TGCAGCGCTAGCAGGGGGCATACCGGGGAGCTGTTTTTT. Its protein is CSASRGHTGELFF.

This clonotype was detected only once. The chain employs TRBV7-9 and TRBJ2-7; no reliable D call. TRBJ2-4 explains the end of the DNA better; the J call may be wrong. Germline-derived CDR1 and CDR2 are SEHNR and FQNEAQ (reference sequence). The CDR3 consists of 12 residues. The CDR3 coding sequence is TGTGCCAGCAGCGACGACCAAAACATTCAGTACTTC. It encodes CASSDDQNIQYF.

Worth noting for this clonotype: Sequence at one end of the junction differs from germline and may be a read error. The V call is TRBV4-1, the J call TRBJ2-7; tentatively, D is TRBD1 or TRBD2 (5 bases each). The CDR3 runs 15 residues. Germline-derived CDR1 and CDR2 are MGHRA and YSYEKL. DNA of the CDR3: TGCGCCAGTAGCCAAGGGGCAGGGAGCGCCCACGAGCAGTACTTC. This translates into CASSQGAGSAHEQYF.

The chain combines TRBV7-2 with TRBJ2-2; D remains ambiguous. V lost 3 bases, J lost 1 base, and 9 bases lay in between. Germline lookup yields CDR1 SGHTA and CDR2 FQGNSA. This CDR3 has 15 residues. CDR3 sequence (DNA): TGTGCCAGCAGCTTCTTCATTGGGAACACCGGGGAGCTGTTTTTT. It translates to CASSFFIGNTGELFF.

The genes are TRBV6-1 and TRBJ2-7, with 8 bases lining up with TRBD2. Per germline, CDR1 MNHNS and CDR2 SASEGT. The length of the CDR3 is 13 residues. The V segment lost 5 bases and the J segment 6 bases; nucleotides outside the gene matches: 6. The CDR3 bases are TGTGCCAGCAGTCTAGCGGGTCGGGGCGAGCAGTACTTC. It is translated as CASSLAGRGEQYF.